The text below deals with one T cell receptor (beta chain). This sample was included in a study of blood T cell repertoires in COVID-19. Study-wide context: Acute and convalescent COVID-19 samples came from the United States, Italy and Spain. T cells, B-cell-depleted T cells, or PBMCs supplied cDNA or gDNA.

Original processing methods: Estimation of nucleated cell counts was performed using reference gene primer amplification. Produced via immunoSEQ multiplex PCR; TCRdb's table is partial and in-frame only. V, J and clone size are those of that table, while D and trimming were read from the DNA. Of around 700,000 clones listed, 80% to 90% are singletons. Germline V CDR1 and CDR2: LGHNT, FRNRAP. The CDR3 consists of 15 residues. V was clipped by 5 bases and J by 5 bases, with 17 bases between them. This TCR was sampled from a young woman with acute or convalescent COVID-19. This chain joins TRBV12-5 and TRBJ2-3; possible D gene TRBD2, 6 bases. Material: peripheral blood. The CDR3 protein is CASGRSWGEVDTQYF. The CDR3 DNA follows: TGTGCTAGTGGTCGCTCGTGGGGGGAGGTAGATACGCAGTATTTT.